The 14 T cell receptor beta chains in this list originate from one sample, sequenced in a study of shared clonotypes between healthy human individuals. Here immunoSEQ multiplex PCR was the method, and the copy in TCRdb shows in-frame clones only, minus some. Among roughly 1.4 million clones listed, approximately 98.5% were seen once. The sequenced sample consisted of naive CD4+ T cells sorted from blood. Indicated subset: CD45RA+ positively selected. The receptors come from a man aged 25 to 40 in good health.

J is TRBJ2-5 and V is TRBV5-1, with TRBD2 matching 12 bases. The ends lost 5 bases at V and 4 bases at J; junction bases unmatched: 3. The germline CDR1 and CDR2 sequences are SGHRS and YFSETQ. This CDR3 is 14 amino acids long. CDR3 coding DNA: TGCGCCAGCAGGACTAGCGGGAGTGGAGAGACCCAGTACTTC. Translating gives CASRTSGSGETQYF.

This chain connects TRBV28 to TRBJ1-3, with 10 nucleotides matching TRBD1. The CDR3 extends over 15 amino acids. Germline V lookup: CDR1 MDHEN, CDR2 SYDVKM. V lost 3 bases, J lost 6 bases, and 5 bases stayed unmatched. The CDR3 region is CASSFPGTGVNTIYF. In DNA, the CDR3 is TGTGCCAGCAGTTTCCCCGGGACAGGGGTAAACACCATATATTTT. The variable domain in full, completed from reference TRBV28 and TRBJ1-3, reads DVKVTQSSRYLVKRTGEKVFLECVQDMDHENMFWYRQDPGLGLRLIYFSYDVKMKEKGDIPEGYSVSREKKERFSLILESASTNQTSMYLCASSFPGTGVNTIYFGEGSWLTVV.

This clone has just one count. The chain has TRBV19 and TRBJ1-1; tentative D call: TRBD1 (5 bases). V was trimmed by 4 bases and J by 7 bases, leaving 13 bases between them. Germline CDR1 and CDR2: LNHDA and SQIVND (reference sequence). This CDR3 has 13 residues. The CDR3 protein is CASSTPDSSEAFF. CDR3 in DNA: TGTGCCAGTAGTACCCCCGACAGCAGTGAAGCTTTCTTT. The full variable domain, in which reference TRBV19 and TRBJ1-1 provide the parts outside the CDR3, is DGGITQSPKYLFRKEGQNVTLSCEQNLNHDAMYWYRQDPGQGLRLIYYSQIVNDFQKGDIAEGYSVSREKKESFPLTVTSAQKNPTAFYLCASSTPDSSEAFFGQGTRLTVV.

This clone came up once. The chain couples TRBV19 to TRBJ2-3; tentatively, D is TRBD2 (5 bases). Germline V gene lookup returns CDR1 LNHDA and CDR2 SQIVND (reference sequence). The CDR3 totals 14 residues. V lost 8 bases, J lost 2 bases, and 14 bases lay in between. CDR3 protein: CASGSVTFTDTQYF. The CDR3 region has the DNA TGTGCCAGTGGGAGTGTCACTTTCACAGATACGCAGTATTTT.

The genes are TRBV28 and TRBJ2-7; TRBD1 matches 11 bases. The trim removed 2 bases at V and 4 bases at J, leaving 7 bases unmatched. CDR3 length: 16 residues. Germline CDR1 MDHEN, CDR2 SYDVKM. The CDR3: CASSLKPGTGGYEQYF. CDR3 in DNA: TGTGCCAGCAGTTTAAAGCCCGGGACAGGGGGTTACGAGCAGTACTTC. Together with reference TRBV28 and TRBJ2-7, the CDR3 gives the full variable domain: DVKVTQSSRYLVKRTGEKVFLECVQDMDHENMFWYRQDPGLGLRLIYFSYDVKMKEKGDIPEGYSVSREKKERFSLILESASTNQTSMYLCASSLKPGTGGYEQYFGPGTRLTVT.

CDR3 amino acids: CATSRDRDNEQFF. The CDR3 DNA is TGTGCCACCAGCAGAGATCGGGACAATGAGCAGTTCTTC. This chain links TRBV15 with TRBJ2-1; D uncertain. Germline values: CDR1 LNHNV, CDR2 YYDKDF (reference sequence). CDR3 length equals 13 residues. V was clipped by 0 bases and J by 5 bases, with 5 bases between them.

The J gene is TRBJ2-3, the V gene TRBV28, with D uncertain. The germline CDR1 and CDR2 sequences are MDHEN and SYDVKM. The CDR3 covers 14 residues. The ends were cut back, 4 bases at V and 0 bases at J, with 8 bases in the middle. The chain's CDR3 is CASSSTASTDTQYF. CDR3 bases: TGTGCCAGCAGTTCGACTGCTAGCACAGATACGCAGTATTTT.

This chain's CDR3 is CASSEGAGRGYEQYF. CDR3 nucleotides: TGTGCCAGCAGCGAAGGAGCGGGAAGAGGCTACGAGCAGTACTTC. The rearrangement joins TRBV9 to TRBJ2-7, with 7 bases that match TRBD2. The CDR3 has 15 amino acids. The germline V gene has CDR1 SGDLS and CDR2 YYNGEE. With 3 bases clipped from V and 3 bases from J, the junction kept 9 bases outside the gene matches.

This CDR3 is CASSLEGQTNTEAFF. CDR3 DNA sequence: TGCGCCAGCAGCTTGGAGGGACAGACGAACACTGAAGCTTTCTTT. The J gene is TRBJ1-1, the V gene TRBV5-1; the match to TRBD1 covers 7 bases. The CDR3 is 15 amino acids. Trimming at V came to 0 bases and at J to 1 base, leaving 3 bases not matched to a gene. Germline loops: CDR1 SGHRS, CDR2 YFSETQ.

The J gene is TRBJ2-5, the V gene TRBV5-1; 9 bases align to TRBD1. Germline CDR1 is SGHRS and CDR2 is YFSETQ. Unmatched junction bases numbered 5, after V lost 4 bases and J lost 1 base. The CDR3 has 15 residues. The CDR3 nucleotides are TGCGCCAGCAGCGGCGAGGGACAGGGCCAAGAGACCCAGTACTTC. It encodes CASSGEGQGQETQYF.

On this clone itself: The sample holds other DNA sequences that translate to the same CDR3. V and J are TRBV9 and TRBJ1-1; D is unclear. The CDR3 loop spans 14 amino acids. Trimming cost V 1 base and J 0 bases, with 7 bases left between them. The V gene's germline CDR1 is SGDLS and CDR2 YYNGEE. The CDR3 sequence: CASSVRSMNTEAFF. CDR3 in DNA: TGTGCCAGCAGCGTACGGTCTATGAACACTGAAGCTTTCTTT. The variable domain in full, with the rest retrieved from reference TRBV9 and TRBJ1-1, is DSGVTQTPKHLITATGQRVTLRCSPRSGDLSVYWYQQSLDQGLQFLIQYYNGEERAKGNILERFSAQQFPDLHSELNLSSLELGDSALYFCASSVRSMNTEAFFGQGTRLTVV.

As concerns this clone: One base away lies a much larger clone, so this may be a sequencing read error. The chain joins TRBV9 to TRBJ2-7, with 11 bases that match TRBD1. This CDR3 is 14 amino acids long. J lost 3 bases, V lost 4 bases, and 3 bases had no gene match. Germline loops: CDR1 SGDLS, CDR2 YYNGEE. CDR3 protein: CASSTGTGGYEQYF. The CDR3 nucleotides are TGTGCCAGCAGCACCGGGACAGGGGGCTACGAGCAGTACTTC.

Only one count was recorded for this clone. The rearrangement uses TRBV7-9 and TRBJ2-1; 10 bases fit TRBD1. V gave up 10 bases and J gave up 4 bases; unmatched junction bases: 7. CDR1 is SEHNR and CDR2 is FQNEAQ in the germline V gene (reference sequence). The CDR3 loop spans 14 amino acids. CDR3 amino acids: CATTGTGAYNEQFF. The CDR3 nucleotides are TGTGCCACCACCGGGACAGGGGCGTACAATGAGCAGTTCTTC.

On this clone itself: Other DNA sequences in the sample encode the same CDR3. The chain recombines TRBV9 with TRBJ1-1; possibly TRBD1 for D (6 bases). Trimming removed 1 base at V and 1 base at J, with 8 bases between. CDR1 is SGDLS, CDR2 YYNGEE, per germline. This CDR3 region has 14 residues. In DNA, the CDR3 is TGTGCCAGCAGCGTACGGACAGAGAACACTGAAGCTTTCTTT. Translation gives CASSVRTENTEAFF.